The present T cell receptor (beta chain) was sequenced within a study of Ad26.COV2.S vaccination and SARS-CoV-2 variants. On the study more broadly: Ad26.COV2.S given intramuscularly, once or twice 56 days apart.

Notes on the study in general: Vaccine recipients and placebo recipients showed similar non-spike TCR breadth. It is possible that the TCR breadth and depth analyses underestimated the total T cell responses.

CDR3 size: 17 residues. The V gene end was trimmed by 8 bases and the J gene end by 2 bases; junction bases not matched to a gene: 14. The germline V gene has CDR1 WSHSY and CDR2 SAAADI. Indicated treatment: around 19 received Ad26.COV2.S at low or high dose, single or two shots; roughly five received placebo; per-sample allocation not given. Sample collection was performed on day 63 after the first vaccine or placebo injection. An 18-55-year-old adult in Boston served as donor. Notes on this clone: Its antigen is currently unknown.

Clones were sequenced by immunoSEQ multiplex PCR, and TCRdb holds only the in-frame ones, with some missing. The sample carries about 350,000 clones, roughly 81% recorded once. The sequence derives from a person between 18 and 65 years old who received the Ad26.COV2.S COVID-19 vaccine or a placebo. The sample here was peripheral blood, taken in a trial of Ad26.COV2.S vaccine versus placebo. The chain uses TRBV10-2 and TRBJ2-3, with TRBD2 matching over 9 bases. Here the CDR3 DNA reads TGCGCCAGCGCGCTTGGTAGCGGGAGAATGGCCACAGATACGCAGTATTTT. Its translation is CASALGSGRMATDTQYF.